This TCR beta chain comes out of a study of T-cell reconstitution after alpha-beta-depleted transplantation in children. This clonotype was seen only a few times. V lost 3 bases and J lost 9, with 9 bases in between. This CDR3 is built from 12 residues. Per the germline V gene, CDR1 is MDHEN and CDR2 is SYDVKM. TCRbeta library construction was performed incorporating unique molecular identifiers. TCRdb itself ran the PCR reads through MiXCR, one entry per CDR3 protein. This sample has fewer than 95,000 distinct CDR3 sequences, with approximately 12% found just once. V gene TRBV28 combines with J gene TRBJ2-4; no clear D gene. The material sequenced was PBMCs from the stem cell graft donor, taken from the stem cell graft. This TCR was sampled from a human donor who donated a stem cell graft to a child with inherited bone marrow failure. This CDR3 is CASSLPDSIQYF. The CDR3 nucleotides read TGTGCCAGCAGTTTGCCGGATTCCATTCAGTACTTC.